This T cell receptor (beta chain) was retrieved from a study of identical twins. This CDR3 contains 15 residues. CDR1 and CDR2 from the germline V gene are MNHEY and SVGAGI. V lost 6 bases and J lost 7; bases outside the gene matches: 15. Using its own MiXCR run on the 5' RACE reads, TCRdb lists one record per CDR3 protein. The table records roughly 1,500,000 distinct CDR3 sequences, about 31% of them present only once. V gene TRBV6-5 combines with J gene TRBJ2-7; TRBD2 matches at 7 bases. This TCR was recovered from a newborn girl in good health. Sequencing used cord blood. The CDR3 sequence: CASRYLADPYNEQYF. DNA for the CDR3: TGTGCCAGCAGGTATCTAGCGGACCCCTACAATGAGCAGTACTTC.